These 27 T cell receptor beta chains originate from one sample sequenced in a study of cytomegalovirus exposure and HLA in healthy donors. Both 60 Vbeta primers and 13 Jbeta primers went into the PCR. Clones were sequenced by immunoSEQ multiplex PCR, and TCRdb holds only the in-frame ones, with some missing. The sample has roughly 170,000 clones; over 80% are singletons. Sequenced sample: PBMCs. These receptors all stem from a man over 45 in good health and CMV-seronegative.

The V gene is TRBV30, the J gene TRBJ1-5; maybe TRBD1 (6 bases). The germline V and J ends were trimmed by 0 bases and 3 bases, with 12 bases remaining between them. The CDR3 is made up of 15 amino acids. The germline V gene encodes CDR1 GTSNPN and CDR2 SVGIG (reference sequence). Here the CDR3 DNA reads TGTGCCTGGAGTGTACCGCAGGGGTACAATCAGCCCCAGCATTTT. Translation: CAWSVPQGYNQPQHF.

The rearrangement joins TRBV9 to TRBJ1-1, with TRBD1 matching over 7 bases. The CDR3 loop spans 14 amino acids. The germline gives CDR1 SGDLS, CDR2 YYNGEE. V was clipped by 4 bases and J by 5 bases; unmatched bases: 8. The chain's CDR3 is CASSTDRWGTEAFF. The CDR3 region has the DNA TGTGCCAGCAGCACGGACAGGTGGGGAACTGAAGCTTTCTTT.

The chain links TRBV18 to TRBJ2-5; TRBD2 might be the D (5 bases). The J call may be wrong; the DNA end is better matched by TRBJ2-7. The CDR3 is 15 amino acids. From germline, CDR1 is KGHSH and CDR2 LQKENI. CDR3 nucleotides: TGTGCCAGCTCCCAAACGGAGAGGGCAGGTGCCGAGCAGTACTTC. It yields the protein CASSQTERAGAEQYF.

The CDR3 spells CASSQPTGEPKNIQYF. The CDR3 bases are TGCGCCAGCAGCCAACCGACAGGGGAGCCCAAAAACATTCAGTACTTC. This chain links TRBV4-1 with TRBJ2-4, with 8 bases lining up with TRBD1. The CDR3 has 16 amino acids. Germline assignment: CDR1 MGHRA and CDR2 YSYEKL. Trimming at V came to 2 bases and at J to 2 bases, leaving 5 bases not matched to a gene.

The chain links TRBV14 to TRBJ2-7, with 9 bases that match TRBD1. The junction had 7 bases not matched to a gene; V was cut back by 4 bases and J by 6 bases. The CDR3 totals 14 residues. Germline CDR1 is SGHDN and CDR2 is FVKESK. The CDR3 loop is CASSRNRGLGEQYF. In nucleotides, the CDR3 is TGTGCCAGCAGCCGAAACAGGGGGCTTGGCGAGCAGTACTTC.

The chain employs TRBV6-1 and TRBJ2-7, with TRBD1 identical over 7 bases. CDR1 MNHNS and CDR2 SASEGT come from the germline V gene. The CDR3 is 13 amino acids. V lost 6 bases to trimming and J lost 1 base; unmatched junction nucleotides: 3. CDR3 amino acids: CASRTGKSYEQYF. The DNA of the CDR3 is TGTGCCAGCAGGACAGGGAAGTCCTACGAGCAGTACTTC.

CDR3 sequence: CASSPRLSGRETQYF. CDR3 in DNA: TGTGCCAGCAGCCCCCGACTGAGCGGGAGGGAGACCCAGTACTTC. The chain has TRBV7-3 and TRBJ2-5; 9 bases line up with TRBD2. This CDR3 contains 15 residues. The V and J ends lost 5 bases and 5 bases, in that order; junction bases with no gene match: 9. Per germline, CDR1 SGHTA and CDR2 FQGTGA.

J is TRBJ2-7 and V is TRBV30, with TRBD1 matching 12 bases. The CDR3 has 15 residues. J gave up 2 bases and V 3 bases, and 5 bases lay outside the gene matches. Germline assignment: CDR1 GTSNPN and CDR2 SVGIG (reference sequence). CDR3 sequence: CAWRPGQGAPYEQYF. In DNA form, the CDR3 reads TGTGCCTGGAGACCGGGACAGGGGGCTCCCTACGAGCAGTACTTC.

DNA of the CDR3: TGCGCCAGCAGCCTTCAACTAGCGGGGGCCTACGAGCAGTACTTC. Its protein product is CASSLQLAGAYEQYF. V gene TRBV4-1 combines with J gene TRBJ2-7, with 11 bases lining up with TRBD2. CDR1 and CDR2 (germline): MGHRA, YSYEKL. The ends lost 4 bases at V and 2 bases at J; junction bases unmatched: 4. This CDR3 comprises 15 residues.

The V call is TRBV19, the J call TRBJ2-3; 12 nucleotides align to TRBD2. With V trimmed by 10 bases and J by 3 bases, 5 bases remained unmatched. This CDR3 region has 14 residues. Germline assignment: CDR1 LNHDA and CDR2 SQIVND (reference sequence). The CDR3 DNA reads TGTGCCACACAGACTAGCGGGAGTACAGATACGCAGTATTTT. It yields the protein CATQTSGSTDTQYF.

The CDR3 spells CASSREGGPGELFF. For the CDR3, the DNA is TGTGCCAGCAGCAGGGAGGGGGGACCCGGGGAGCTGTTTTTT. The chain carries TRBV6-5 and TRBJ2-2; D might be TRBD2 (7 bases). CDR1 and CDR2 (germline): MNHEY, SVGAGI. This CDR3 region has 14 residues. V lost 6 bases, J lost 6 bases, and 14 bases lay in between.

V usage is TRBV11-1 and J usage is TRBJ1-1; no clear D. There are 14 residues in the CDR3. Deletions cut 5 bases from V and 0 bases from J, with 10 bases between. Germline V gives CDR1 SGHAT, CDR2 FQDESV (reference sequence). CDR3 region: CASSTTRLNTEAFF. For the CDR3, the DNA is TGTGCCAGCAGCACAACACGTTTGAACACTGAAGCTTTCTTT. The full variable domain, with the rest looked up from reference TRBV11-1 and TRBJ1-1, is EAEVAQSPRYKITEKSQAVAFWCDPISGHATLYWYRQILGQGPELLVQFQDESVVDDSQLPKDRFSAERLKGVDSTLKIQPAELGDSAMYLCASSTTRLNTEAFFGQGTRLTVV.

V gene TRBV2 combines with J gene TRBJ2-4; possibly TRBD1 for D (5 bases). Between the trimmed V and J ends, which lost 0 bases and 0 bases, there was a span of 21 bases. The CDR3 runs 20 residues. Germline loops: CDR1 SNHLY, CDR2 FYNNEI. This CDR3 is CASSEALRVGPNLAKNIQYF. Here the CDR3 DNA reads TGTGCCAGCAGTGAAGCGCTTCGGGTGGGGCCCAATTTAGCCAAAAACATTCAGTACTTC. Together with reference TRBV2 and TRBJ2-4, the CDR3 gives the full variable domain: EPEVTQTPSHQVTQMGQEVILRCVPISNHLYFYWYRQILGQKVEFLVSFYNNEISEKSEIFDDQFSVERPDGSNFTLKIRSTKLEDSAMYFCASSEALRVGPNLAKNIQYFGAGTRLSVL.

This sequence joins TRBV20-1 and TRBJ2-1; D not resolved. V dropped 5 bases and J dropped 9 bases, with 11 bases sitting between them. There are 11 residues in the CDR3. CDR1 is DFQATT, CDR2 SNEGSKA, per germline (reference sequence). CDR3 sequence reads: CSAESLGEQFF. In DNA, the CDR3 is TGCAGTGCTGAGAGTCTAGGTGAGCAGTTCTTC.

Remarks on this clone: One end of the junction is discordant with germline, which a read error may explain. CDR3 residues: CSSSLSTTYEQYF. CDR3 DNA: TGTTCCAGCAGCTTATCGACAACCTACGAGCAGTACTTC. The chain carries TRBV7-9 and TRBJ2-7; D is unclear. Per germline, CDR1 SEHNR and CDR2 FQNEAQ (reference sequence). The CDR3 sequence is 13 residues long.

The chain's CDR3 is CASSPGTALNIQYF. The CDR3 nucleotides read TGTGCCAGCAGTCCGGGGACAGCCTTGAACATTCAGTACTTC. The V and J genes are TRBV6-5 and TRBJ2-4; 7 nucleotides match TRBD1. The CDR3 runs to 14 residues. V trimming: 5 bases; J trimming: 7 bases; junction bases outside the gene matches: 8. The germline CDR1 and CDR2 sequences are MNHEY and SVGAGI.

This CDR3 is CAISDRKGTGGYEQYF. DNA for the CDR3: TGTGCCATCAGTGACAGAAAGGGGACAGGCGGATACGAGCAGTACTTC. The chain has TRBV10-3 and TRBJ2-7; 8 nucleotides agree with TRBD1. The trim removed 3 bases at V and 4 bases at J, leaving 11 bases unmatched. This CDR3 comprises 16 residues. Germline loops: CDR1 ENHRY, CDR2 SYGVKD.

The chain carries TRBV30 and TRBJ1-1, with TRBD1 matching over 10 bases. The germline CDR1 and CDR2 sequences are GTSNPN and SVGIG (reference sequence). The CDR3 length is 14 residues. The ends lost 2 bases at V and 3 bases at J; junction bases unmatched: 3. The DNA for the CDR3 is TGTGCCTGGAGTCTCGGACAGGGGGACACTGAAGCTTTCTTT. It specifies CAWSLGQGDTEAFF.

A single count supports this clone. J is TRBJ2-1 and V is TRBV13, with no clear D. V lost 0 bases, J lost 9 bases, and 12 bases lay in between. This CDR3 spans 14 amino acids. The germline CDR1 and CDR2 sequences are PRHDT and FYEKMQ (reference sequence). The CDR3 sequence is CASSLGQGVGEQFF. As DNA, the CDR3 is TGTGCCAGCAGCTTAGGCCAAGGAGTCGGTGAGCAGTTCTTC.

Regarding this clone: The same CDR3 also results from other DNA sequences found in this sample. The chain joins TRBV19 to TRBJ2-3; TRBD2 matches at 7 bases. From germline, CDR1 is LNHDA and CDR2 SQIVND (reference sequence). The CDR3 is 14 amino acids. The trim removed 5 bases at V and 6 bases at J, leaving 8 bases unmatched. The CDR3 nucleotides read TGTGCCAGTAGTGCAAGCGGGATGTCGGATACGCAGTATTTT. Translated: CASSASGMSDTQYF.

The genes are TRBV14 and TRBJ1-3; 7 bases agree with TRBD1. The germline gives CDR1 SGHDN, CDR2 FVKESK. V shed 4 bases, J shed 4 bases, and the junction held 7 bases outside the gene matches. The CDR3 is made up of 15 amino acids. As DNA, the CDR3 is TGTGCCAGCAGCCCTTCAGGGGGTTTCGGAAACACCATATATTTT. Amino acids: CASSPSGGFGNTIYF.

CDR3 DNA: TGTGCCAGCAGCTTAACGGGACTAGCAGTCACAGATACGCAGTATTTT. Translation: CASSLTGLAVTDTQYF. V gene TRBV7-3 combines with J gene TRBJ2-3; TRBD2 aligns across 9 bases. CDR1 is SGHTA and CDR2 is FQGTGA in the germline V gene. Losses at the gene ends were 0 bases for V and 2 bases for J; bases not matched to a gene: 3. This CDR3 region has 16 residues.

This chain links TRBV7-9 with TRBJ1-1; D unresolved. Trimming cost V 0 bases and J 6 bases, with 11 bases left between them. Germline CDR1 is SEHNR and CDR2 is FQNEAQ (reference sequence). There are 14 residues in the CDR3. The CDR3 spells CASSLASGSPEAFF. The CDR3 DNA sequence: TGTGCCAGCAGCTTAGCGTCGGGGTCACCTGAAGCTTTCTTT.

In its sample, this clone was seen a few times. The chain uses TRBV25-1 and TRBJ1-1; a possible D gene is TRBD1 (6 bases). The V and J ends lost 4 bases and 1 base respectively, with 13 bases between them. Germline assignment: CDR1 MGHDK and CDR2 SYGVNS. The CDR3 has 15 amino acids. CDR3 nucleotides: TGTGCCAGCAGTGCAATCAGGGGAGAGAACACTGAAGCTTTCTTT. Its translation is CASSAIRGENTEAFF.

This clone was detected once. The chain recombines TRBV28 with TRBJ2-7; D perhaps matches TRBD1 (6 bases). Trimming pared 5 bases from V and 5 bases from J, leaving 22 bases between. Germline values: CDR1 MDHEN, CDR2 SYDVKM. The CDR3 runs 16 residues. CDR3 sequence: CASSRRTNQGHNEQYF. The CDR3 DNA reads as TGTGCCAGCAGTCGACGGACGAATCAGGGGCACAACGAGCAGTACTTC.

The CDR3 spells CSVRPRGTGAYEQYF. Here the CDR3 DNA reads TGCAGCGTTCGGCCTAGGGGGACAGGGGCCTACGAGCAGTACTTC. The chain employs TRBV29-1 and TRBJ2-7; TRBD1 matches 10 bases. Unmatched junction bases numbered 9, after V lost 5 bases and J lost 2 bases. Germline lookup yields CDR1 SQVTM and CDR2 ANQGSEA. This CDR3 region has 15 residues.

The chain combines TRBV28 with TRBJ2-5; TRBD2 might be the D (5 bases). Trimming pared 6 bases from V and 5 bases from J, leaving 16 bases between. The CDR3 totals 14 residues. CDR1 and CDR2 (germline): MDHEN, SYDVKM. The DNA of the CDR3 is TGTGCCAGCAGATCCGGGCCGGGAAGGGAGACCCAGTACTTC. Encoded protein: CASRSGPGRETQYF.